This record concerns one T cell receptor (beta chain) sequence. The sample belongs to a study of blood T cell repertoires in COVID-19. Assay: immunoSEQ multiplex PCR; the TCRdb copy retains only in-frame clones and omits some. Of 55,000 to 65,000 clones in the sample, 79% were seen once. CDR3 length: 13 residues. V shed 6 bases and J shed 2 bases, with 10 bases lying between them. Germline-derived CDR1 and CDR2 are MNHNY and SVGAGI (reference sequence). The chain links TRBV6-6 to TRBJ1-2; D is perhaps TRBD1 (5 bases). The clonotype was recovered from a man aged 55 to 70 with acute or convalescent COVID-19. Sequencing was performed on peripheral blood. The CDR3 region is CASRAEGNYGYTF. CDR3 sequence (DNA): TGTGCCAGCAGAGCGGAGGGGAACTATGGCTACACCTTC.